Below are 23 T cell receptor beta chains sequenced from a single sample in a study of OX40 agonist ivuxolimab in advanced cancers. This table comes from immunoSEQ multiplex PCR, and its TCRdb copy is limited to in-frame clones, with some not included. The profile covers 63,000 or so clones, with over 80% appearing a single time and around 3.9% taken by the ten largest. This specimen consisted of CD4+ or CD8+ T cells sorted from blood, obtained in a trial of the OX40 agonist ivuxolimab. Source of these receptors: an adult with an advanced solid tumor such as melanoma, head and neck, liver or kidney cancer.

The chain joins TRBV14 to TRBJ1-2, with D uncertain. CDR3 length: 13 amino acids. Germline values: CDR1 SGHDN, CDR2 FVKESK. Between the trimmed V and J ends, which lost 2 bases and 5 bases, there was a span of 9 bases. CDR3 sequence: CASSQPTDYGYTF. CDR3 coding DNA: TGTGCCAGCAGCCAACCCACAGATTATGGCTACACCTTC.

The chain uses TRBV7-9 and TRBJ1-1; weak D call: TRBD1 (5 bases). The V gene lost 10 bases and the J gene lost 3 bases, with 21 bases spanning the gap. Germline lookup yields CDR1 SEHNR and CDR2 FQNEAQ (reference sequence). The CDR3 is 15 residues long. This CDR3 is CATTPNRGVDTEAFF. CDR3 in DNA: TGTGCCACTACGCCTAACCGGGGGGTGGACACTGAAGCTTTCTTT.

This chain links TRBV7-8 with TRBJ2-3; 9 positions match TRBD2. Germline loops: CDR1 SGHVS, CDR2 FQNEAQ. The CDR3 totals 16 residues. With V trimmed by 5 bases and J by 2 bases, 8 bases remained unmatched. The CDR3 reads CASSISSGVATDTQYF. Written as DNA, the CDR3 is TGTGCCAGCAGCATATCTAGCGGGGTGGCCACAGATACGCAGTATTTT. The whole variable domain, filled in from reference TRBV7-8 and TRBJ2-3, reads GAGVSQSPRYKVAKRGQDVALRCDPISGHVSLFWYQQALGQGPEFLTYFQNEAQLDKSGLPSDRFFAERPEGSVSTLKIQRTQQEDSAVYLCASSISSGVATDTQYFGPGTRLTVL.

This sequence joins TRBV6-4 and TRBJ2-2; D remains unclear. The CDR3 is 14 amino acids. Trimming removed 7 bases from V and 5 bases from J, with 14 bases in between. CDR1 is MRHNA and CDR2 is SNTAGT in the germline V gene. CDR3 sequence reads: CASMRTTKTGELFF. The CDR3, as DNA: TGTGCCAGCATGAGGACCACCAAGACCGGGGAGCTGTTTTTT.

This clone was seen once. The chain joins TRBV9 to TRBJ1-1; D may be TRBD1 (5 bases). The CDR3 is made up of 13 amino acids. With 4 bases removed from V and 0 bases from J, the gap between germline ends came to 7 bases. Per the germline V gene, CDR1 is SGDLS and CDR2 is YYNGEE. CDR3 coding DNA: TGTGCCAGCAGCCCCAGGGTGAACACTGAAGCTTTCTTT. This gives the protein CASSPRVNTEAFF.

The chain has TRBV7-9 and TRBJ1-2, with TRBD1 matching over 8 bases. Germline assignment: CDR1 SEHNR and CDR2 FQNEAQ (reference sequence). CDR3 size: 13 residues. V gave up 7 bases and J gave up 5 bases; unmatched junction bases: 6. CDR3 sequence: CASTTGGVYGYTF. DNA of the CDR3: TGTGCCAGCACCACAGGGGGGGTATATGGCTACACCTTC.

The genes are TRBV4-1 and TRBJ2-7, with 7 bases fitting TRBD1. V lost 4 bases to trimming and J lost 5 bases; unmatched junction nucleotides: 8. The CDR3 totals 14 residues. Germline V gene data show CDR1 as MGHRA and CDR2 as YSYEKL. DNA for the CDR3: TGCGCCAGCAGCCCCAGACAGGGATCCGACGAGCAGTACTTC. The encoded protein is CASSPRQGSDEQYF.

J is TRBJ2-2 and V is TRBV19; 15 nucleotides align to TRBD2. Germline loops: CDR1 LNHDA, CDR2 SQIVND (reference sequence). The trim removed 5 bases at V and 3 bases at J, leaving 7 bases unmatched. The CDR3 sequence is 18 residues long. The CDR3 DNA is TGTGCCAGTAGTCCTGGACTAGCGGGAGGGCCCCACACCGGGGAGCTGTTTTTT. Protein: CASSPGLAGGPHTGELFF.

V and J are TRBV5-4 and TRBJ2-3, with TRBD2 as a possible D gene (6 bases). Per germline, CDR1 SGHNT and CDR2 YYREEE (reference sequence). The CDR3 sequence is 15 residues long. The V and J ends lost 4 bases and 4 bases respectively, with 16 bases between them. CDR3: CASSQVISGADTQYF. As DNA, the CDR3 is TGTGCCAGCAGCCAGGTCATCTCGGGGGCAGATACGCAGTATTTT.

The J gene is TRBJ1-5, the V gene TRBV5-1, with TRBD1 as a possible D gene (5 bases). The CDR3 consists of 13 residues. The germline V gene has CDR1 SGHRS and CDR2 YFSETQ. V lost 5 bases, J lost 3 bases, and 9 bases lay in between. CDR3 amino acids: CASRGDINQPQHF. CDR3 bases: TGCGCCAGCAGGGGGGATATCAATCAGCCCCAGCATTTT.

This chain connects TRBV4-1 to TRBJ2-3; TRBD2 matches at 7 bases. The length of the CDR3 is 15 residues. Germline CDR1 MGHRA, CDR2 YSYEKL. J was trimmed by 6 bases and V by 5 bases; bases with no gene match: 11. CDR3: CASSSRTSGSDTQYF. The CDR3 DNA sequence: TGCGCCAGCAGCTCTCGGACTAGTGGGTCGGATACGCAGTATTTT.

The chain carries TRBV28 and TRBJ1-5, with 7 bases aligning to TRBD1. Germline V gene data show CDR1 as MDHEN and CDR2 as SYDVKM. Trimming cost V 6 bases and J 6 bases; bases outside gene matches: 14. The CDR3 has 16 residues. CDR3 DNA sequence: TGTGCCAGCAGCTCAGCTTTAGACAGGGACGGTCAGCCCCAGCATTTT. Its translation: CASSSALDRDGQPQHF.

The genes are TRBV5-4 and TRBJ2-1; 13 positions match TRBD2. J was trimmed by 3 bases and V by 3 bases; bases with no gene match: 6. From germline, CDR1 is SGHNT and CDR2 YYREEE (reference sequence). The CDR3 spans 17 residues. The CDR3 DNA reads TGTGCCAGCAGCTCGCCACTAGCGGGAGGGATCTACAATGAGCAGTTCTTC. Amino acid sequence: CASSSPLAGGIYNEQFF. Full variable domain (rest looked up from reference TRBV5-4 and TRBJ2-1): ETGVTQSPTHLIKTRGQQVTLRCSSQSGHNTVSWYQQALGQGPQFIFQYYREEENGRGNFPPRFSGLQFPNYSSELNVNALELDDSALYLCASSSPLAGGIYNEQFFGPGTRLTVL.

The chain couples TRBV5-4 to TRBJ1-1; the D gene is possibly TRBD1 (6 bases). CDR1 and CDR2 (germline): SGHNT, YYREEE (reference sequence). The length of the CDR3 is 13 residues. V was cut by 4 bases and J by 4 bases, with 11 bases left in between. In DNA form, the CDR3 reads TGTGCCAGCAGCCAGGGGTGGGGCACTGAAGCTTTCTTT. Protein: CASSQGWGTEAFF.

The chain carries TRBV19 and TRBJ2-1; the match to TRBD1 covers 7 bases. The germline V gene has CDR1 LNHDA and CDR2 SQIVND (reference sequence). This CDR3 contains 13 residues. V was clipped by 8 bases and J by 1 base; unmatched bases: 2. The CDR3: CASGQDSYNEQFF. CDR3 in DNA: TGTGCCAGTGGACAGGATTCCTACAATGAGCAGTTCTTC.

This clone was recorded once. J is TRBJ2-1 and V is TRBV19, with 7 bases that match TRBD1. Germline loops: CDR1 LNHDA, CDR2 SQIVND (reference sequence). With V trimmed by 5 bases and J by 5 bases, 6 bases remained unmatched. This CDR3 region has 14 residues. CDR3 nucleotide sequence: TGTGCCAGTAGTTCCTGGGACAGCCACAATGAGCAGTTCTTC. Its translation: CASSSWDSHNEQFF.

This chain connects TRBV19 to TRBJ2-1; TRBD2 matches 9 bases. J was trimmed by 4 bases and V by 1 base; bases with no gene match: 8. CDR1 and CDR2 (germline): LNHDA, SQIVND (reference sequence). This CDR3 contains 17 residues. The CDR3 spells CASSIGRGGRAYNEQFF. The CDR3 DNA sequence: TGTGCCAGTAGTATAGGGCGGGGGGGCCGAGCGTACAATGAGCAGTTCTTC.

This clone has only one observation. V gene TRBV4-3 combines with J gene TRBJ2-7; 10 bases line up with TRBD2. The CDR3 is made up of 16 amino acids. V trimming: 1 base; J trimming: 6 bases; junction bases outside the gene matches: 9. Per the germline V gene, CDR1 is LGHNA and CDR2 is YSLEER. CDR3 nucleotides: TGCGCCAGCAGCCAAGGGTTCCTAGCGGGAGAGCCCGAGCAGTACTTC. Its translation: CASSQGFLAGEPEQYF.

This clone was seen only once. The J gene is TRBJ2-3, the V gene TRBV29-1, with a possible D match to TRBD2 (7 bases). V was pared by 0 bases and J by 7 bases, with 17 bases between. Germline-derived CDR1 and CDR2 are SQVTM and ANQGSEA. This CDR3 spans 15 amino acids. The CDR3 is CSVEDLGGALYTQYF. In DNA form, the CDR3 reads TGCAGCGTTGAAGATCTTGGGGGGGCTCTATATACGCAGTATTTT.

As concerns this clone: A junction boundary mismatches the germline segment, possibly from a read error. Distinct nucleotide sequences in the sample also encode this CDR3. The chain has TRBV2 and TRBJ1-2; TRBD1 agrees at 9 bases. Germline V gene lookup returns CDR1 SNHLY and CDR2 FYNNEI. The CDR3 contains 14 residues. The chain's CDR3 is CASSAGTGRTGYTF. In DNA, the CDR3 is TGTGCTAGCAGCGCTGGGACAGGGCGAACTGGCTACACCTTC.

This clone was seen once. The CDR3 region is CASSPDRATNEKLFF. The DNA of the CDR3 is TGTGCCAGTAGCCCCGACAGGGCAACTAATGAAAAACTGTTTTTT. The chain combines TRBV19 with TRBJ1-4, with 7 nucleotides matching TRBD1. Germline V gene data show CDR1 as LNHDA and CDR2 as SQIVND (reference sequence). The CDR3 length is 15 residues. The V segment lost 6 bases and the J segment 0 bases; nucleotides outside the gene matches: 4.

J is TRBJ1-1 and V is TRBV7-2; D remains ambiguous. Germline V gives CDR1 SGHTA, CDR2 FQGNSA. Trimming left V 4 bases short and J 1 base short, with 13 bases between. This CDR3 region has 15 residues. CDR3 region: CASSWLVHQNTEAFF. For the CDR3, the DNA is TGTGCCAGCAGCTGGCTGGTACACCAGAACACTGAAGCTTTCTTT.

In this sample, this clone turned up once. The chain employs TRBV6-5 and TRBJ2-1; weak D call: TRBD2 (5 bases). The CDR3 runs to 14 residues. V was pared by 5 bases and J by 10 bases, with 18 bases between. Per germline, CDR1 MNHEY and CDR2 SVGAGI. This CDR3 is CASSVSGVIGEQFF. CDR3 DNA: TGTGCCAGCAGTGTTTCCGGGGTTATCGGAGAGCAGTTCTTC.